Presented here are 12 T cell receptor beta chains from one specimen sequenced in a study of T cells in localized non-small cell lung cancer. Clones were sequenced by immunoSEQ multiplex PCR, and TCRdb holds only the in-frame ones, with some missing. Of nearly 15,000 clones detected, around 85% appear once; the ten largest clones hold 4.2%. The sample in question was peripheral blood, obtained before any cancer treatment. All receptors come from a woman aged 35-70 years with stage I lung adenocarcinoma.

This chain connects TRBV15 to TRBJ2-5; D remains unclear. Germline-derived CDR1 and CDR2 are LNHNV and YYDKDF (reference sequence). CDR3 length: 15 amino acids. With 0 bases removed from V and 0 bases from J, the gap between germline ends came to 8 bases. In nucleotides, the CDR3 is TGTGCCACCAGCAGAGACATACAGAACCAAGAGACCCAGTACTTC. Translation gives CATSRDIQNQETQYF.

The V gene is TRBV19, the J gene TRBJ2-3; TRBD2 matches 8 bases. Germline trimming cut 7 bases from V and 2 bases from J; bases unmatched to any gene: 11. The V gene's germline CDR1 is LNHDA and CDR2 SQIVND (reference sequence). The CDR3 contains 16 residues. In DNA, the CDR3 is TGTGCCAGTAAGGGAAGCGGGGGTGAATACACAGATACGCAGTATTTT. This sequence encodes CASKGSGGEYTDTQYF.

The rearrangement links TRBV5-1 to TRBJ1-4; 10 nucleotides line up with TRBD1. V lost 0 bases, J lost 4 bases, and 3 bases stayed unmatched. The CDR3 has 16 residues. Germline V CDR1 and CDR2: SGHRS, YFSETQ. CDR3 in DNA: TGCGCCAGCAGCTTGGGACAGGGGGCCTTTAATGAAAAACTGTTTTTT. Translating it yields CASSLGQGAFNEKLFF. Full variable domain (rest looked up from reference TRBV5-1 and TRBJ1-4): KAGVTQTPRYLIKTRGQQVTLSCSPISGHRSVSWYQQTPGQGLQFLFEYFSETQRNKGNFPGRFSGRQFSNSRSEMNVSTLELGDSALYLCASSLGQGAFNEKLFFGSGTQLSVL.

This sequence joins TRBV5-4 and TRBJ2-2; D remains unclear. CDR1 and CDR2 (germline): SGHNT, YYREEE (reference sequence). The CDR3 totals 12 residues. V dropped 1 base and J dropped 5 bases, with 3 bases sitting between them. In DNA form, the CDR3 reads TGTGCCAGCAGCTTGAATACCGGGGAGCTGTTTTTT. Its protein is CASSLNTGELFF. The full variable domain, in which reference TRBV5-4 and TRBJ2-2 provide the parts outside the CDR3, is ETGVTQSPTHLIKTRGQQVTLRCSSQSGHNTVSWYQQALGQGPQFIFQYYREEENGRGNFPPRFSGLQFPNYSSELNVNALELDDSALYLCASSLNTGELFFGEGSRLTVL.

The CDR3 nucleotides are TGTGCCAGCAGCTTTAGATTTGGAGAGACCCAGTACTTC. Translating it yields CASSFRFGETQYF. The rearrangement joins TRBV5-4 to TRBJ2-5, with no clear D. This CDR3 spans 13 amino acids. The V and J ends lost 2 bases and 4 bases respectively, with 9 bases between them. Germline V lookup: CDR1 SGHNT, CDR2 YYREEE (reference sequence).

The chain is built from TRBV6-5 and TRBJ2-7; the D gene is possibly TRBD1 (8 bases). The CDR3 loop spans 15 amino acids. Between the trimmed V and J ends, which lost 9 bases and 1 base, there was a span of 19 bases. The germline V gene has CDR1 MNHEY and CDR2 SVGAGI. The CDR3 reads CASQKTGEGSYEQYF. Written as DNA, the CDR3 is TGTGCCAGTCAAAAGACAGGGGAGGGATCCTACGAGCAGTACTTC.

The chain has TRBV20-1 and TRBJ1-1; D call uncertain. Germline assignment: CDR1 DFQATT and CDR2 SNEGSKA (reference sequence). The CDR3 totals 11 residues. CDR3 in amino acids: CVGSMNTEAFF. The CDR3 nucleotides read TGCGTTGGCAGCATGAACACTGAAGCTTTCTTT.

V usage is TRBV4-2 and J usage is TRBJ2-3; TRBD2 aligns across 7 bases. Looked up from germline, CDR1 is LGHNA and CDR2 is YNFKEQ. CDR3 length equals 14 residues. V lost 3 bases, J lost 5 bases, and 5 bases stayed unmatched. DNA for the CDR3: TGTGCCAGCAGCCACTTCCCGGGGGGAGATACGCAGTATTTT. This translates into CASSHFPGGDTQYF.

The CDR3 nucleotides are TGTGCTAGTGGTTTGGGGGAAGAGACCCAGTACTTC. It specifies CASGLGEETQYF. This chain uses TRBV12-5 with TRBJ2-5; D unresolved. Trimming removed 1 base from V and 3 bases from J, with 3 bases in between. The CDR3 runs to 12 residues. CDR1 and CDR2 (germline): LGHNT, FRNRAP.

The rearrangement uses TRBV7-2 and TRBJ2-3, with no clear D. Germline lookup yields CDR1 SGHTA and CDR2 FQGNSA. V shed 1 base and J shed 2 bases, with 1 base lying between them. There are 12 residues in the CDR3. The CDR3 protein is CASSLDTDTQYF. CDR3 coding DNA: TGTGCCAGCAGCTTAGACACAGATACGCAGTATTTT.

This chain links TRBV7-3 with TRBJ2-2, with D unclear. The CDR3 runs 13 residues. Trimming left V 2 bases short and J 2 bases short, with 3 bases between. The V gene's germline CDR1 is SGHTA and CDR2 FQGTGA. The CDR3 loop is CASSLSNTGELFF. The CDR3 DNA reads TGTGCCAGCAGCTTATCCAACACCGGGGAGCTGTTTTTT.

The V and J genes are TRBV11-1 and TRBJ1-3; D ambiguous. CDR3 length equals 11 residues. CDR1 is SGHAT, CDR2 FQDESV, per germline (reference sequence). V lost 5 bases to trimming and J lost 4 bases, with 3 bases between them. The CDR3 here is CASSPGNTIYF. CDR3 DNA: TGTGCCAGCAGCCCGGGAAACACCATATATTTT.